This TCR beta chain was profiled in a study of blood T cell repertoires in COVID-19 (dated by TCRdb to 2020 to 2022). About the study as a whole: Collaborator samples came from the United States, Italy and Spain and covered acute and convalescent phases of COVID-19. Where available, HLA class I and class II types were taken from metadata supplied by the sample provider and were not determined by assay-based typing. The dataset comprised deeply sampled blood TCRbeta repertoires from subjects exposed to, actively infected with, or recovered from COVID-19. The prospective study material was composed of cDNA or gDNA derived from T cells, B-cell-depleted T cells, or PBMCs. Samples were obtained from the ongoing ImmuneRACE study (first 160 participants) and from 1,254 subjects provided by 6 global collaborators. Nearly every sample came with metadata listing a de-identified subject ID, COVID-19 status, age in years and sex. A freely available public database, intended as a resource for researchers studying the immune response to SARS-CoV-2, is where the repertoires were released.

Collaborating institutions collected whole blood in K2EDTA tubes following their own protocols. For TCRbeta analysis, collaborators shipped samples as frozen whole blood, isolated PBMCs, or DNA extracted from either of those sample types. What the research found in general, with its limitations: Clinical and demographic metadata were provided uncurated, with the amount varying by source and participant.

TCRbeta CDR3 regions were amplified from genomic DNA by means of the immunoSEQ Assay, a bias-controlled multiplex PCR. The original pipeline was this. The number of nucleated cells in each sample was estimated from the amplification of reference gene primers within the assay. Sequence reads were collapsed and filtered to measure the absolute abundance of every unique TCRbeta CDR3 rearrangement. For each sample, productive Simpson clonality was calculated as the square root of Simpson's diversity index across productive rearrangements. What TCRdb holds here is the immuneACCESS table cut down to in-frame rearrangements. Part of the clones is not present; checked against another copy, under half of the missing clones reflect an unresolved V gene, and the others are unexplained. V and J calls and clone size are as listed in that table; D and trimming were resolved from the DNA. For this sample the table gives 40,000 to 50,000 clones, of which roughly nine tenths were detected only once. Of the sample, roughly 6.2% falls within the top ten clones.

With respect to this clone: The antigen this receptor binds is unknown. The input lacks base qualities; no much larger clone sits a single base away.

Source material: peripheral blood. The TCR originated in a human donor in a cohort sampled during active COVID-19.

The CDR3 corresponds to CASSLAGREAYTQYF. The DNA reads TGTGCCAGCAGCTTGGCGGGGCGGGAGGCATATACGCAGTATTTT. This receptor chain uses TRBV11-2 and TRBJ2-3; 8 bases in the middle match TRBD2. V loses 3 bases at its end and J loses 7 bases; junction bases beyond the gene matches: 9. The CDR3 spans 15 residues, from the cysteine through the phenylalanine. CDR3 DNA only is kept here, 45 bases in frame from base 1. CDR1 and CDR2 were assigned from the germline V gene as SGHAT and FQNNGV.